The TCR beta chain under discussion was sequenced for a study of OX40 agonist ivuxolimab in advanced cancers. As concerns this clone: Its antigen is still unknown. One junction end disagrees with the germline gene, perhaps due to a read error.

Germline CDR1 and CDR2: SEHNR and FQNEAQ (reference sequence). The CDR3 is 14 amino acids. Findings and caveats of the study: Low clonal expansion, among the lowest seen, marked partial responders at 0.1-3.0 mg/kg. Some of the nonresponding patients also showed low levels of normalized T-cell clonal expansion. Average numbers of expanded clones were greater in CD8+ T cells than in CD4+.

The table came from immunoSEQ multiplex PCR; TCRdb's copy has only in-frame clones and leaves some out. The data contain about 48,000 clones, approximately 86% of them seen just once; the ten biggest clones take up about 1.9%. The TCR sequence derives from an adult with an advanced solid tumor such as melanoma, head and neck, liver or kidney cancer. This chain joins TRBV7-9 and TRBJ1-1; TRBD1 is a possible D gene (5 bases). This material consisted of CD4+ or CD8+ T cells sorted from blood, taken in a trial of the OX40 agonist ivuxolimab. The DNA for the CDR3 is TGTGCCAGCAGCCCCCCGGAGGGGCGCACTCAAGCTTTCTTT. Its protein is CASSPPEGRTQAFF.